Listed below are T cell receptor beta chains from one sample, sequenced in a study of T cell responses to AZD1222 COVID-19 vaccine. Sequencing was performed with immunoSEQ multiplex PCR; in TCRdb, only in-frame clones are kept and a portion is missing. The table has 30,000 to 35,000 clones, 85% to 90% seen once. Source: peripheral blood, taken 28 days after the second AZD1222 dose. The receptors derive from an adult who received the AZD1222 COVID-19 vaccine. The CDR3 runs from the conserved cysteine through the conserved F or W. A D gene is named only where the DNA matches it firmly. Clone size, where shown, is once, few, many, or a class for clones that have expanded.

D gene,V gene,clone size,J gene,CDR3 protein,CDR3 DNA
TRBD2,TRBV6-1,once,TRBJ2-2,CASSEGGLVDTGELFF,TGTGCCAGCAGTGAAGGGGGACTAGTGGATACCGGGGAGCTGTTTTTT
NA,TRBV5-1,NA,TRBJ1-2,CASSLVGVAGGYTF,TGCGCCAGCAGCTTGGTAGGGGTAGCTGGTGGCTACACCTTC
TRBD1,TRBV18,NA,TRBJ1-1,CASSPGQGMNTEAFF,TGTGCCAGCTCACCGGGACAGGGAATGAACACTGAAGCTTTCTTT
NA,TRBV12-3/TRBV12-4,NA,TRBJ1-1,CASSFLGSTEAFF,TGTGCCAGCAGTTTTCTAGGGAGCACTGAAGCTTTCTTT
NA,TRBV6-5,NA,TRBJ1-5,CASTITGNQPQHF,TGTGCCAGCACTATAACAGGAAATCAGCCCCAGCATTTT
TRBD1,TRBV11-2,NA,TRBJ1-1,CASSATGAEAFF,TGTGCCAGCAGCGCGACAGGGGCTGAAGCTTTCTTT
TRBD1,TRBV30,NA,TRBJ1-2,CAWSLGQGVGGYTF,TGTGCCTGGAGCCTCGGACAGGGGGTAGGGGGCTACACCTTC
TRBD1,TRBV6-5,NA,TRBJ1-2,CASSSQTGGDYGYTF,TGTGCCAGCAGTTCCCAGACAGGGGGCGACTATGGCTACACCTTC
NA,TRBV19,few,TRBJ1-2,CASGGLGVGGYTF,TGTGCCAGTGGAGGACTGGGCGTAGGTGGCTACACCTTC
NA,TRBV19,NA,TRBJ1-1,CATKDTEAFF,TGTGCCACTAAAGACACTGAAGCTTTCTTT
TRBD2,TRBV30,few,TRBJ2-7,CAWGTSGGQEQYF,TGTGCCTGGGGGACTAGCGGGGGACAAGAGCAGTACTTC